The present TCR beta chain was sequenced within a study of shared clonotypes between healthy human individuals. CD45RO-negative cells were positively selected for CCR7, leaving out terminally differentiated effector memory CD45RA+ cells. In germline, CDR1 is SGDLS, CDR2 YYNGEE. The germline V and J ends were trimmed by 3 bases and 4 bases, with 21 bases remaining between them. CDR3 length: 17 amino acids. Samples underwent the assay at deep level. The assay was immunoSEQ multiplex PCR, and TCRdb's table has in-frame clones only and misses some. The sample consists of fewer than 800,000 clones, 92% of them appearing once.

Sequencing used naive CD8+ T cells sorted from blood. The genes are TRBV9 and TRBJ2-3; D assignment may be TRBD1 or TRBD2 (5 bases each). The TCR sequence derives from a man aged 25 to 45 in good health. The CDR3 nucleotides read TGTGCCAGCAGCGCCCAGGGACCACCCGTTTACGCAGATACGCAGTATTTT. It is translated as CASSAQGPPVYADTQYF. Complete variable domain (other parts from reference TRBV9 and TRBJ2-3): DSGVTQTPKHLITATGQRVTLRCSPRSGDLSVYWYQQSLDQGLQFLIQYYNGEERAKGNILERFSAQQFPDLHSELNLSSLELGDSALYFCASSAQGPPVYADTQYFGPGTRLTVL.